This T cell receptor beta chain was sequenced for a study of blood T cell repertoires in COVID-19. For the study at large: Acute-phase and convalescent COVID-19 samples originated in the United States, Italy and Spain. PBMCs, B-cell-depleted T cells, or T cells were the source of the cDNA or gDNA that made up the material.

Under the authors' procedure: Amplifying reference gene primers gave estimates of nucleated cell counts. The assay was immunoSEQ multiplex PCR, and TCRdb's table has in-frame clones only and misses some. V and J calls and clone size are those listed in that table; D and trimming were worked out from the DNA. Here the sample spans about 210,000 clones, around 83% being singletons. A Seattle source enrolled patients during active infection and followed them longitudinally. There are 14 residues in the CDR3. V lost 5 bases, J lost 8 bases, and 9 bases stayed unmatched. Per the germline V gene, CDR1 is MDHEN and CDR2 is SYDVKM.

The receptor comes from a woman between 70 and 85 years old with COVID-19, enrolled during active disease. The material sequenced was peripheral blood. The chain carries TRBV28 and TRBJ1-2, with 9 positions matching TRBD1. The CDR3 DNA sequence: TGTGCCAGCAGTGCTACAGGGGGCGCCAAAGGCTACACCTTC. Translated, it gives CASSATGGAKGYTF.